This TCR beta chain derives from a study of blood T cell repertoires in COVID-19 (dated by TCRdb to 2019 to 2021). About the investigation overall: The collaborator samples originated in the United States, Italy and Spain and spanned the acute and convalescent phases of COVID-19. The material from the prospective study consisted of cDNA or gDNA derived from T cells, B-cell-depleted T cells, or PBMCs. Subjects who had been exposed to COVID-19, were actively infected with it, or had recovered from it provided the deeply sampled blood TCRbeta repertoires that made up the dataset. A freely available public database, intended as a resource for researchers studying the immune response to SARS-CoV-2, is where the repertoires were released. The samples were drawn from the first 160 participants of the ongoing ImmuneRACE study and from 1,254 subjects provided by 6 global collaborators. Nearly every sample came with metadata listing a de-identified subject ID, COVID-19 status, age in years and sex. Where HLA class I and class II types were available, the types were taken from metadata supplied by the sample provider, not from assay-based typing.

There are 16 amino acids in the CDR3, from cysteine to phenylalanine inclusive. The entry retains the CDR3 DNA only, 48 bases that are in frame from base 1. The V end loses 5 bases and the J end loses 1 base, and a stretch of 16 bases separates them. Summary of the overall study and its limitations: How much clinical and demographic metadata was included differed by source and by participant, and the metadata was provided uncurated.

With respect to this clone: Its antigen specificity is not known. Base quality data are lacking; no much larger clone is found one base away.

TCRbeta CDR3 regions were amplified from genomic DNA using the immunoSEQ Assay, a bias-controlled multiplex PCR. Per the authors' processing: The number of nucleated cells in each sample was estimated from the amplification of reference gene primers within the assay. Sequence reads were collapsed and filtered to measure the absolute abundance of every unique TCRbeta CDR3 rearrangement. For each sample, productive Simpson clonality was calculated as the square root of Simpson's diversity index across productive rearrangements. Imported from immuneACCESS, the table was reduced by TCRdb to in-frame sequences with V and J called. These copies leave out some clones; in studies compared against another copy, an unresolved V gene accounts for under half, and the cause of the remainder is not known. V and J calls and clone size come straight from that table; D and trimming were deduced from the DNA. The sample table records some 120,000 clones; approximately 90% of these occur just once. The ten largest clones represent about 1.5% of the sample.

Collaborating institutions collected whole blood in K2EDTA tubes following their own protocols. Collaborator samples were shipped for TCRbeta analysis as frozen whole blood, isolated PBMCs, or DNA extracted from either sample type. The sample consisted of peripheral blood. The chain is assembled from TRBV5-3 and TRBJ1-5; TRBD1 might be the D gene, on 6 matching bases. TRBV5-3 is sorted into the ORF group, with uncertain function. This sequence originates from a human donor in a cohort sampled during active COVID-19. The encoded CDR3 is CARRNHPGQSNQPQHF. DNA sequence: TGTGCCAGAAGAAACCACCCGGGACAAAGCAATCAGCCCCAGCATTTT.